These 9 T cell receptor beta chains share one sample of origin, sequenced in a study of regulatory T cells in long-lasting Graves disease. HTBI primers from iRepertoire and Arm-PCR of CDR3 regions yielded the TCR beta libraries. TCRdb analysed the multiplex PCR reads with MiXCR anew, one entry per CDR3 protein. The data hold approximately 270,000 distinct CDR3 sequences, with around 18% observed a single time. Time point specified: newly diagnosed GD, antithyroid drugs for less than 3 months. RNA from PBMCs was the source of the TCR library. The sample also formed part of further work on T cells in Graves' hyperthyroidism and ophthalmopathy.

The sequencing here drew on peripheral blood mononuclear cells (PBMCs), taken at new diagnosis, from a patient treated with antithyroid drugs. These receptors originate from a woman between 25 and 40 years old with Graves disease.

In this sample, this clonotype turned up many times. The chain joins TRBV29-1 to TRBJ2-7; 9 bases agree with TRBD2. CDR1 is SQVTM, CDR2 ANQGSEA, per germline. V shed 7 bases and J 1 base; nucleotides not matched to a gene: 5. This CDR3 has 13 amino acids. CDR3 in amino acids: CSGLLAGSYEQYF. The CDR3, as DNA: TGCAGCGGCCTCCTAGCGGGGTCCTACGAGCAGTACTTC.

This clonotype appeared many times. The chain uses TRBV12-3 or TRBV12-4 and TRBJ2-7; a weak D match, TRBD1 (6 bases). The length of the CDR3 is 13 residues. Trimming pared 2 bases from V and 5 bases from J, leaving 10 bases between. The CDR3 DNA is TGTGCCAGCAGTTTAACAGGGCTGAACGAGCAGTACTTC. This encodes CASSLTGLNEQYF.

This clonotype occurred many times. The chain uses TRBV7-9 and TRBJ1-1; 8 bases match TRBD1. V dropped 5 bases and J dropped 3; count of bases not matched to a gene: 8. The CDR3 has 15 amino acids. From germline, CDR1 is SEHNR and CDR2 FQNEAQ (reference sequence). CDR3 sequence reads: CASSLGQGGDTEAFF. The DNA of the CDR3 is TGTGCCAGCAGCCTTGGACAGGGTGGGGACACTGAAGCTTTCTTT.

This clonotype showed up many times. The V and J genes are TRBV6-2 or TRBV6-3 and TRBJ1-2; TRBD1 aligns across 7 bases. The CDR3 loop spans 15 amino acids. Germline CDR1 and CDR2: MNHEY and SVGEGT. V lost 1 base and J lost 4; bases outside the gene matches: 6. CDR3 loop: CASSYWAGGTYGYTF. The CDR3 coding sequence is TGTGCCAGCAGTTACTGGGCAGGGGGAACCTATGGCTACACCTTC.

This clonotype was picked up many times. The rearrangement links TRBV4-2 to TRBJ2-1; weak D call: TRBD2 (7 bases). This CDR3 comprises 14 residues. V dropped 0 bases and J dropped 8 bases, with 11 bases sitting between them. The germline CDR1 and CDR2 sequences are LGHNA and YNFKEQ. The CDR3 DNA follows: TGTGCCAGCAGCCAAGATAGGGGGGGGGATGAGCAGTTCTTC. Translated, it gives CASSQDRGGDEQFF.

The sample holds many counts of this clonotype. This chain links TRBV7-9 with TRBJ2-5; the D is unclear. This CDR3 contains 14 residues. Trimming removed 1 base from V and 7 bases from J, with 13 bases in between. CDR1 and CDR2 (germline): SEHNR, FQNEAQ (reference sequence). The CDR3 DNA is TGTGCCAGCAGCTTAGTTTCTCGCTCGGGGACCCAGTACTTC. Translating it yields CASSLVSRSGTQYF. Complete variable domain (other parts from reference TRBV7-9 and TRBJ2-5): DTGVSQNPRHKITKRGQNVTFRCDPISEHNRLYWYRQTLGQGPEFLTYFQNEAQLEKSRLLSDRFSAERPKGSFSTLEIQRTEQGDSAMYLCASSLVSRSGTQYFGPGTRLLVL.

For this clonotype: A read error is possible here, since a much larger clone lies one base away. V gene TRBV25-1 combines with J gene TRBJ1-5; D not resolved. The CDR3 contains 14 residues. V lost 1 base, J lost 9 bases, and 13 bases lay in between. CDR1 MGHDK and CDR2 SYGVNS come from the germline V gene. The CDR3 sequence is CASSELTRDRPQHF. CDR3 DNA: TGTGCCAGCAGTGAATTAACGAGGGATCGGCCCCAGCATTTT.

This clonotype occurred a few times. The rearrangement joins TRBV3-1 to TRBJ1-5, with D perhaps matching TRBD1 (6 bases). Trimming cost V 7 bases and J 1 base, with 14 bases left between them. The CDR3 is made up of 15 amino acids. The germline gives CDR1 LGHDT, CDR2 YNNKEL (reference sequence). CDR3 DNA sequence: TGTGCCAGCACCCTGGGGGCGTCGAGCAATCAGCCCCAGCATTTT. Protein: CASTLGASSNQPQHF.

Only a few counts were recorded for this clonotype. This chain uses TRBV27 with TRBJ2-7; D is unresolved. The ends were cut back, 5 bases at V and 9 bases at J, with 14 bases in the middle. There are 12 residues in the CDR3. The germline V gene encodes CDR1 MNHEY and CDR2 SMNVEV (reference sequence). The CDR3, as DNA: TGTGCCAGCAGTCCTCGGGCTCCGGGGCAGTACTTC. Amino acids: CASSPRAPGQYF.